The table lists the clone carrying this T cell receptor beta chain with a few counts. What it recognizes is unknown. This sample was included in a study of T-cell memory formation after mild COVID-19. Study at large: Clusters of TCRs were largely donor specific.

General study findings and limits: There was a balanced CD4/CD8 profile in clones contracting day 15 to 85, and later expanders leaned CD4+. That cross-reactive memory joined was suggested by some responding clones appearing in pre-infection memory.

Constant-segment primers served in 5'RACE that generated TCR alpha and TCR beta cDNA libraries bearing sample barcodes and UMIs. TCRdb used MiXCR to reprocess the 5' RACE reads, holding one entry per CDR3 protein. This table holds 95,000 to 110,000 distinct CDR3 sequences, approximately 14% found once. Trimming stripped 8 bases from V and 0 bases from J, with 11 bases between. The CDR3 runs 13 residues. Looked up from germline, CDR1 is LGHDT and CDR2 is YNNKEL (reference sequence). Sequenced material: PBMCs or a T cell subset sorted from them (not recorded which). This sequence originates from a man in his late teens or twenties who had mild COVID-19 (a few samples of this study predate the infection). Cell type and time point are not known. The chain joins TRBV3-1 to TRBJ2-7; a weak D match, TRBD2 (6 bases). This CDR3 is CASSGGSSYEQYV. CDR3 nucleotide sequence: TGTGCCAGCTCCGGAGGGAGCTCCTACGAGCAGTACGTC.